The 17 T cell receptor beta chains given below trace back to one sample, sequenced in a study of shared clonotypes between healthy human individuals. Assay used: immunoSEQ multiplex PCR; TCRdb lists only in-frame clones, some missing. The sample holds fewer than 600,000 clones, about four fifths seen once. Source material: PBMCs. The receptors were gathered from a woman aged 40 to 55 in good health. Some clones in this sample may be carry-over from other donors' samples.

CDR3 sequence: CASSFSSGEETQYF. The CDR3 DNA follows: TGTGCCAGCAGCTTTTCTAGCGGAGAAGAGACCCAGTACTTC. The chain employs TRBV7-3 and TRBJ2-5, with 7 bases fitting TRBD2. This CDR3 has 14 amino acids. Per germline, CDR1 SGHTA and CDR2 FQGTGA. Trimming at V came to 3 bases and at J to 3 bases, leaving 4 bases not matched to a gene.

This sequence joins TRBV25-1 and TRBJ2-1; 7 nucleotides agree with TRBD2. There are 16 residues in the CDR3. With 2 bases clipped from V and 9 bases from J, the junction kept 13 bases outside the gene matches. Germline loops: CDR1 MGHDK, CDR2 SYGVNS. The CDR3 sequence: CASSEESGAGVSEQFF. The CDR3 nucleotides are TGTGCCAGCAGTGAAGAATCTGGGGCGGGAGTTAGTGAGCAGTTCTTC.

The J gene is TRBJ1-1, the V gene TRBV9; D unclear. The germline V gene has CDR1 SGDLS and CDR2 YYNGEE. The CDR3 consists of 12 residues. V dropped 4 bases and J dropped 2 bases, with 6 bases sitting between them. The CDR3 loop reads CASSRANTEAFF. The CDR3 DNA reads TGTGCCAGCAGCAGGGCTAACACTGAAGCTTTCTTT.

This rearrangement joins TRBV30 to TRBJ2-7, with 8 bases that match TRBD2. V shed 2 bases and J 7 bases; nucleotides not matched to a gene: 16. The CDR3 totals 16 residues. The V gene's germline CDR1 is GTSNPN and CDR2 SVGIG (reference sequence). The CDR3 loop reads CAWSPRARGGVGEQYF. CDR3 sequence (DNA): TGTGCCTGGAGTCCCCGGGCCCGGGGGGGAGTGGGAGAGCAGTACTTC.

The chain uses TRBV19 and TRBJ1-5, with TRBD1 as a possible D gene (5 bases). The germline V gene has CDR1 LNHDA and CDR2 SQIVND (reference sequence). This CDR3 region has 13 residues. Trimming stripped 6 bases from V and 9 bases from J, with 15 bases between. The CDR3 reads CASSPGTVWPQHF. CDR3 sequence (DNA): TGTGCCAGTAGCCCTGGGACGGTGTGGCCCCAGCATTTT.

This sequence joins TRBV28 and TRBJ2-7; perhaps TRBD1 as D (6 bases). V shed 4 bases and J shed 2 bases, with 18 bases lying between them. CDR1 and CDR2 (germline): MDHEN, SYDVKM. This CDR3 region has 16 residues. CDR3 sequence: CASSSVGARVPYEQYF. CDR3 sequence (DNA): TGTGCCAGCAGTTCCGTGGGGGCCCGAGTCCCCTACGAGCAGTACTTC.

The rearrangement uses TRBV7-9 and TRBJ2-5; 8 bases fit TRBD2. The CDR3 is 14 residues long. Germline V CDR1 and CDR2: SEHNR, FQNEAQ (reference sequence). The junction had 11 bases not matched to a gene; V was cut back by 5 bases and J by 9 bases. CDR3 sequence: CASSTSGQEAAQYF. The CDR3 DNA reads TGTGCCAGCAGCACTAGCGGTCAAGAAGCGGCCCAGTACTTC. The whole variable domain, remainder taken from reference TRBV7-9 and TRBJ2-5, is DTGVSQNPRHKITKRGQNVTFRCDPISEHNRLYWYRQTLGQGPEFLTYFQNEAQLEKSRLLSDRFSAERPKGSFSTLEIQRTEQGDSAMYLCASSTSGQEAAQYFGPGTRLLVL.

The chain couples TRBV7-9 to TRBJ2-2, with 9 bases that match TRBD2. CDR1 and CDR2 (germline): SEHNR, FQNEAQ (reference sequence). V lost 4 bases to trimming and J lost 6 bases; unmatched junction nucleotides: 6. The CDR3 extends over 15 amino acids. CDR3: CASSSGTSRPGELFF. In DNA, the CDR3 is TGTGCCAGCAGCTCCGGGACTAGCCGGCCCGGGGAGCTGTTTTTT. Looking up the rest from reference TRBV7-9 and TRBJ2-2 gives the full variable domain: DTGVSQNPRHKITKRGQNVTFRCDPISEHNRLYWYRQTLGQGPEFLTYFQNEAQLEKSRLLSDRFSAERPKGSFSTLEIQRTEQGDSAMYLCASSSGTSRPGELFFGEGSRLTVL.

The V gene is TRBV21-1, the J gene TRBJ2-1; TRBD2 reflects the table's D call only, with no check against the DNA. TRBV21-1 is given as a pseudogene. The CDR3 runs 17 residues. This chain's CDR3 is CASRFGTSGSSYNEQFF. The CDR3 DNA follows: TGTGCCAGCAGATTCGGGACTAGCGGGAGCTCCTACAATGAGCAGTTCTTC.

The gene calls are TRBV7-2 and TRBJ1-4, with TRBD1 identical over 7 bases. CDR1 and CDR2 (germline): SGHTA, FQGNSA. The CDR3 spans 15 residues. Trimming took 5 bases from V and 5 from J; bases not matched to a gene: 8. Written as DNA, the CDR3 is TGTGCCAGCAGCCCCCGACAGGGAGGAAATGAAAAACTGTTTTTT. Amino acids: CASSPRQGGNEKLFF.

V is TRBV5-1 and J is TRBJ2-1; D possibly corresponds to TRBD1 (6 bases). Germline CDR1 reads SGHRS; CDR2 reads YFSETQ. V was pared by 2 bases and J by 0 bases, with 12 bases between. The CDR3 is 16 amino acids. The CDR3 spells CASSFSSGVSYNEQFF. The CDR3 DNA is TGCGCCAGCAGCTTCAGTTCAGGGGTCTCCTACAATGAGCAGTTCTTC.

As for this clone: The sample has other DNA sequences that encode this CDR3 too. The chain links TRBV30 to TRBJ1-2; D uncertain. Germline CDR1 reads GTSNPN; CDR2 reads SVGIG (reference sequence). This CDR3 is 12 amino acids long. Trimming removed 2 bases from V and 4 bases from J, with 8 bases in between. The DNA for the CDR3 is TGTGCCTGGAGTACCGGATCCTATGGCTACACCTTC. This translates into CAWSTGSYGYTF.

The V call is TRBV20-1, the J call TRBJ2-1; D is tentatively TRBD1 or TRBD2 (5 bases each). V lost 1 base, J lost 14 bases, and 12 bases lay in between. The CDR3 consists of 11 residues. Germline V gene lookup returns CDR1 DFQATT and CDR2 SNEGSKA (reference sequence). CDR3 bases: TGCAGTGCTAGAGTTACCGGGGCTAAGTTCTTC. Encoded protein: CSARVTGAKFF.

The chain employs TRBV9 and TRBJ2-1, with TRBD1 matching 7 bases. The V and J ends lost 3 bases and 8 bases, in that order; junction bases with no gene match: 5. Germline loops: CDR1 SGDLS, CDR2 YYNGEE. The CDR3 has 13 amino acids. CDR3 bases: TGTGCCAGCAGCGCCCCCGACAGGGATGAGCAGTTCTTC. This gives the protein CASSAPDRDEQFF.

The chain joins TRBV9 to TRBJ1-1, with a possible D match to TRBD1 (5 bases). Germline loops: CDR1 SGDLS, CDR2 YYNGEE. V was trimmed by 0 bases and J by 4 bases, leaving 13 bases between them. The CDR3 covers 15 residues. This CDR3 is CASSVGSRAGTEAFF. CDR3 coding DNA: TGTGCCAGCAGCGTAGGTAGCAGGGCTGGCACTGAAGCTTTCTTT.

The chain joins TRBV15 to TRBJ2-3, with TRBD2 matching 7 bases. Germline V CDR1 and CDR2: LNHNV, YYDKDF (reference sequence). Trimming cost V 8 bases and J 4 bases; bases outside gene matches: 9. This CDR3 is built from 14 residues. CDR3 region: CATRNRAGADTQYF. The DNA for the CDR3 is TGTGCCACCCGGAATCGCGCGGGAGCAGATACGCAGTATTTT. Full variable domain (rest looked up from reference TRBV15 and TRBJ2-3): DAMVIQNPRYQVTQFGKPVTLSCSQTLNHNVMYWYQQKSSQAPKLLFHYYDKDFNNEADTPDNFQSRRPNTSFCFLDIRSPGLGDTAMYLCATRNRAGADTQYFGPGTRLTVL.

In regard to this clone: The junction departs from the called germline gene at one end, perhaps through a read error. The chain couples TRBV2 to TRBJ2-7, with TRBD1 as a possible D gene (6 bases). Looked up from germline, CDR1 is SNHLY and CDR2 is FYNNEI. The CDR3 sequence is 13 residues long. The CDR3 coding sequence is TGTGCCAGCAGTGAATTTGGTGGGACATGGAAGGGTTTC. Protein: CASSEFGGTWKGF. The whole variable domain, filled in from reference TRBV2 and TRBJ2-7, reads EPEVTQTPSHQVTQMGQEVILRCVPISNHLYFYWYRQILGQKVEFLVSFYNNEISEKSEIFDDQFSVERPDGSNFTLKIRSTKLEDSAMYFCASSEFGGTWKGFGPGTRLTVT.